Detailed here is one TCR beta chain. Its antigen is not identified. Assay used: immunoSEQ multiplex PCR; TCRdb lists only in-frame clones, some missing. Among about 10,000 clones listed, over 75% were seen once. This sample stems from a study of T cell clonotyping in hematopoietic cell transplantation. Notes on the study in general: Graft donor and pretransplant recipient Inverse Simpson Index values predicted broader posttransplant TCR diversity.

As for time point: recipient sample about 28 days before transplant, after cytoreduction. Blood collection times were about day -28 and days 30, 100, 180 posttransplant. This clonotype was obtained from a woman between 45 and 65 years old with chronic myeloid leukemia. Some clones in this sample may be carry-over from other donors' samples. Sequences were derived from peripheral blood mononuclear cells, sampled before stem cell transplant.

The CDR3 DNA reads TGTGCCAGCAGCTTAGCGCTGGGGTCTTCCTACGAGCAGTACTTC. Residues: CASSLALGSSYEQYF. The J gene is TRBJ2-7, the V gene TRBV7-2, with D unclear. Per the germline V gene, CDR1 is SGHTA and CDR2 is FQGNSA. Trimming pared 0 bases from V and 1 base from J, leaving 10 bases between. CDR3 length: 15 residues.